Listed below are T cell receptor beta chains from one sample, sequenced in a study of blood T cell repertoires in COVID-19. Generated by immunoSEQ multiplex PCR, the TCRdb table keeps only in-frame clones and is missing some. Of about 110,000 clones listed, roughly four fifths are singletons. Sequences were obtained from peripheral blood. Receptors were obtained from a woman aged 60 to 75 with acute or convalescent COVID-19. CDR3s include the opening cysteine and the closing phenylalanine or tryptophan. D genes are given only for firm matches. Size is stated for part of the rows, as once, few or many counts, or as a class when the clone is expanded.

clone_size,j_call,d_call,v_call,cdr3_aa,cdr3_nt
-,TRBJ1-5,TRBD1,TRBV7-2,CASSLGGQVSPQHF,TGTGCCAGCAGCTTAGGGGGACAGGTCTCGCCCCAGCATTTT
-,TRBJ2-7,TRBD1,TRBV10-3,CAISTGQGFYEQYF,TGTGCCATCAGTACGGGACAGGGATTCTACGAGCAGTACTTC
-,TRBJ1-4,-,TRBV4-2,CASSPARETNEKLFF,TGTGCCAGCAGCCCCGCCAGGGAAACTAATGAAAAACTGTTTTTT
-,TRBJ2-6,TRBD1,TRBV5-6,CASSSDRSEANVLTF,TGTGCCAGCAGCTCGGACAGGTCCGAGGCCAACGTCCTGACTTTC
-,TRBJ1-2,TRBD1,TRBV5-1,CASRTGTAAKLAYGYTF,TGCGCCAGCAGGACCGGGACAGCGGCAAAATTGGCGTATGGCTACACCTTC
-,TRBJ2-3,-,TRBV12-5,CASGLSPYTQYF,TGTGCTAGTGGTTTGTCCCCTTATACGCAGTATTTT
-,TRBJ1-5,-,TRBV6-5,CASSYSSRGWDQPQHF,TGTGCCAGCAGTTACTCGTCCAGGGGTTGGGATCAGCCCCAGCATTTT
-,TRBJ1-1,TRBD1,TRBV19,CASSTPGQAKEAFF,TGTGCCAGTAGTACCCCGGGACAGGCTAAGGAAGCTTTCTTT
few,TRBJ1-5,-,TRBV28,CASKQGYQPQHF,TGTGCCAGCAAGCAGGGGTATCAGCCCCAGCATTTT
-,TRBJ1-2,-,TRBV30,CAWSVPPGPYGYTF,TGTGCCTGGAGCGTCCCCCCTGGGCCCTATGGCTACACCTTC
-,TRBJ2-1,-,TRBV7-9,CASSFIYGEDEQFF,TGTGCCAGCAGCTTCATTTACGGGGAGGATGAGCAGTTCTTC
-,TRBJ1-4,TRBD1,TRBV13,CASSLEGDSENEKLFF,TGTGCCAGCAGCTTAGAGGGGGACAGCGAAAATGAAAAACTGTTTTTT
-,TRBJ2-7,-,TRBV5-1,CASSSTPQGSYEQYF,TGCGCCAGCAGCTCCACCCCACAGGGCTCCTACGAGCAGTACTTC
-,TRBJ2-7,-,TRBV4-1,CASSQVWLASYEQYF,TGCGCCAGCAGCCAAGTGTGGCTAGCCTCCTACGAGCAGTACTTC
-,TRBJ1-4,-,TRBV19,CASSITVTAGEKLFF,TGTGCCAGTAGTATTACCGTTACAGCGGGTGAAAAACTGTTTTTT
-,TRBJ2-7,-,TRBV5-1,CASSLEGGGQYF,TGCGCCAGCAGCTTGGAAGGAGGCGGGCAGTACTTC
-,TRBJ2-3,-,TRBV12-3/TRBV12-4,CASSLFEGDTQYF,TGTGCCAGCAGTTTATTCGAGGGAGATACGCAGTATTTT
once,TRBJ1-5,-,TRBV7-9,CASSRGGISNQPQHF,TGTGCCAGCAGCCGAGGGGGAATTAGCAATCAGCCCCAGCATTTT
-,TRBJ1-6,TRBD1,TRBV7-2,CASSLGRDRGVDSPLHF,TGTGCCAGCAGCTTAGGGCGAGACAGGGGTGTGGATTCACCCCTCCACTTT
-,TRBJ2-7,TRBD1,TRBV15,CATSRAWRETGGSYEQYF,TGTGCCACCAGCAGAGCCTGGAGGGAAACAGGGGGTTCCTACGAGCAGTACTTC
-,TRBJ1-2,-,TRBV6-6,CASSFSAGDDGYTF,TGTGCCAGCAGTTTCTCAGCAGGGGACGATGGCTACACCTTC
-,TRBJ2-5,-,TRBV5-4,CASSPDQVQGETQYF,TGTGCCAGCAGCCCAGATCAGGTACAGGGAGAGACCCAGTACTTC
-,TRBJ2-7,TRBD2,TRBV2,CASGGGENSGYEQYF,TGTGCCAGCGGGGGAGGGGAAAACTCGGGCTACGAGCAGTACTTC
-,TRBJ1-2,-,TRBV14,CASSQGRGTTSGYTF,TGTGCCAGCAGCCAAGGGAGGGGTACGACCTCTGGCTACACCTTC
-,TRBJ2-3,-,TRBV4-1,CASSHVGDSVSTDTQYF,TGCGCCAGCAGCCATGTGGGTGACAGCGTTAGCACAGATACGCAGTATTTT
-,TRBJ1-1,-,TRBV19,CASKELNTEAFF,TGTGCCAGTAAGGAGTTGAACACTGAAGCTTTCTTT
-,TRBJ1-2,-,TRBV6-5,CASSQAEGGYTF,TGTGCCAGCAGCCAGGCTGAGGGAGGCTACACCTTC
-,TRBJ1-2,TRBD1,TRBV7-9,CASSRDRAYGYTF,TGTGCCAGCAGCCGGGACAGGGCCTATGGCTACACCTTC
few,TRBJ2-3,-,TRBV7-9,CASSLGPNLPGFIDTQYF,TGTGCCAGCAGCTTAGGGCCTAATCTACCGGGGTTTATAGATACGCAGTATTTT
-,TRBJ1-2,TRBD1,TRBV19,CASKPQGDSYGYTF,TGTGCCAGTAAGCCACAGGGGGATAGCTATGGCTACACCTTC
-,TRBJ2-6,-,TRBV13,CASSSQGPYSSGANVLTF,TGTGCCAGCAGCTCACAGGGCCCTTATTCCTCTGGGGCCAACGTCCTGACTTTC
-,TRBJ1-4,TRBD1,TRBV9,CASSPGVVQGAFEKLFF,TGTGCCAGCAGCCCGGGTGTCGTACAGGGGGCATTTGAAAAACTGTTTTTT
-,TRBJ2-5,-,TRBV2,CASKGLLDAQETQYF,TGTGCCAGCAAGGGGCTACTGGATGCCCAAGAGACCCAGTACTTC
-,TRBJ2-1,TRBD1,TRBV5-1,CASSAQGGSYNEQFF,TGCGCCAGCAGCGCACAGGGGGGCTCCTACAATGAGCAGTTCTTC
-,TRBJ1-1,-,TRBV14,CASSPAPRAKAFF,TGTGCCAGCAGCCCGGCTCCGAGGGCTAAAGCTTTCTTT
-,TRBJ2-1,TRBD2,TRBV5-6,CASSLVGTSVDNEQFF,TGTGCCAGCAGCTTAGTCGGGACTAGCGTCGACAATGAGCAGTTCTTC
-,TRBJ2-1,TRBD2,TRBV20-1,CSASGGGTHNEQFF,TGCAGTGCTAGTGGCGGGGGGACCCACAATGAGCAGTTCTTC
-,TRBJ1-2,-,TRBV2,CASRAGADYGYTF,TGTGCCAGCAGGGCGGGCGCGGACTATGGCTACACCTTC
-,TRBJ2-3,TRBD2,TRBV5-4,CATHSGGSSTDTQYF,TGTGCCACTCATAGCGGGGGGTCTAGCACAGATACGCAGTATTTT
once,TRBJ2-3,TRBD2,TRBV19,CASRGRTSGTDTQYF,TGTGCCAGTCGGGGGAGGACTAGCGGTACAGATACGCAGTATTTT
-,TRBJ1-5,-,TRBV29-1,CSVGGRGVNQPQHF,TGCAGCGTTGGGGGCAGAGGAGTCAATCAGCCCCAGCATTTT
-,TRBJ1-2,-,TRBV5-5,CASSKRTESSGYTF,TGTGCCAGCAGCAAACGGACAGAGAGTTCAGGCTACACCTTC
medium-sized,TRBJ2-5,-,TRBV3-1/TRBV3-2,CASSHDVGGAKETQYF,TGTGCCAGCAGCCACGATGTAGGGGGGGCCAAGGAGACCCAGTACTTC
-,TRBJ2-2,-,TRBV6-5,CASSTGLNTGELFF,TGTGCCAGCAGTACAGGGTTGAACACCGGGGAGCTGTTTTTT
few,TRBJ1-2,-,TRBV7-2,CASSLASGTTYGYTF,TGTGCCAGCAGCTTAGCTTCCGGGACAACCTATGGCTACACCTTC
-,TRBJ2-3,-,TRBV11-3,CASSPGFEEDTQYF,TGTGCCAGCAGCCCGGGATTCGAAGAAGATACGCAGTATTTT
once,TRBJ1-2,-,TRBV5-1,CASSLAGEGGYTF,TGCGCCAGCAGCTTGGCCGGTGAGGGTGGCTACACCTTC
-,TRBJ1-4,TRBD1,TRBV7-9,CASSRDRGPEDEKLFF,TGTGCCAGCTCCCGGGACAGGGGGCCGGAGGATGAAAAACTGTTTTTT
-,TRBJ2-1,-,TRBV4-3,CASSQDALGLSYNEQFF,TGCGCCAGCAGCCAAGATGCCTTAGGACTATCCTACAATGAGCAGTTCTTC
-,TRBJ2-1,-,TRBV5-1,CASSRNQGREQFF,TGCGCCAGCAGCCGAAATCAGGGTCGAGAGCAGTTCTTC
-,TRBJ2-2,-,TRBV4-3,CASSQEQANTGELFF,TGCGCCAGCAGCCAAGAACAGGCGAACACCGGGGAGCTGTTTTTT
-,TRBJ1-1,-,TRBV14,CASGAEAAFYTEAFF,TGTGCCAGCGGGGCCGAGGCAGCCTTTTACACTGAAGCTTTCTTT
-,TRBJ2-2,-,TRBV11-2,CASSFGQNTGELFF,TGTGCCAGCAGCTTTGGGCAGAACACCGGGGAGCTGTTTTTT
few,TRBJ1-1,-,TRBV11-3,CASSPLEAGKRTEAFF,TGTGCCAGCAGCCCCCTCGAAGCAGGGAAGAGGACTGAAGCTTTCTTT
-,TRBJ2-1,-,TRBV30,CAWSVEIIDEQFF,TGTGCCTGGAGTGTAGAGATTATCGATGAGCAGTTCTTC
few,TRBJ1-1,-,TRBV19,CASSILGRGNTEAFF,TGTGCCAGTAGTATTCTGGGTCGGGGAAACACTGAAGCTTTCTTT
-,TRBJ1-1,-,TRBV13,CASSLGLRNTEAFF,TGTGCCAGCAGCTTAGGGCTCAGAAACACTGAAGCTTTCTTT